The clone carrying this T cell receptor (beta chain) was seen only a few times. Antigen: not known. The entry originates in a study of beta chain features in type 1 diabetes. Study results and limitations: A moderate, significant TCRB CDR3 shortening appeared in type 1 diabetes across four CD4+ subsets.

The germline V gene encodes CDR1 MNHNY and CDR2 SVGAGI (reference sequence). The CDR3 spans 14 residues. V was shortened by 6 bases and J by 6 bases, with 15 bases between the two germline ends. The whole isolated RNA underwent reverse transcription, so sequencing captured expressed TCRB transcripts. The protocol was immunoSEQ multiplex PCR, while the TCRdb copy is restricted to in-frame clones and leaves out a portion. The sample consists of 130,000 or so clones, approximately 10% of them appearing once. What was sequenced was central memory CD4+ T cells from blood. V gene TRBV6-6 combines with J gene TRBJ2-4; maybe TRBD1 (6 bases). The receptor's source is a man aged 30 to 39 with type 1 diabetes. CDR3 sequence: CASSRTGSGNIQYF. CDR3 nucleotides: TGTGCCAGCAGCCGCACAGGGTCGGGAAACATTCAGTACTTC.